In this sample, the clone carrying this TCR beta chain turned up a few times. Its antigen remains unidentified. These data are taken from a study of response to subunit inactivated influenza vaccine. Each CDR3 protein gets one entry after TCRdb re-called the RT-PCR reads with MiXCR. Among 560,000 or so distinct CDR3 sequences, 7.5% to 8.5% were seen once, and the ten largest hold approximately 12%. The germline CDR1 and CDR2 sequences are MNHEY and SVGEGT. This CDR3 is built from 17 residues. Trimming removed 4 bases from V and 2 bases from J, with 20 bases in between. Study-wide points: Researchers suggested that each seasonal influenza vaccination recruits few new T cells.

This TCR came from a man between 50 and 75 years old who received an inactivated influenza vaccine. The rearrangement joins TRBV6-2 or TRBV6-3 to TRBJ1-1; perhaps TRBD1 as D (5 bases). The source material was PBMCs from blood, sampled less than 25 months after vaccination. In DNA form, the CDR3 reads TGTGCCAGCAGTTTTCCCAGTCTCCAGGGCACCAACACTGAAGCTTTCTTT. Encoded protein: CASSFPSLQGTNTEAFF.